A single sample is the source of the 32 T cell receptor beta chains below, sequenced in a study of regulatory T cells in long-lasting Graves disease. Time point denoted: newly diagnosed GD, antithyroid drugs for less than 3 months. Researchers made the TCR library from RNA that was extracted from PBMCs. iRepertoire HTBI primers and Arm-PCR of CDR3 regions built TCR beta libraries. One entry per CDR3 protein results from TCRdb running MiXCR on the multiplex PCR reads. This sample has about 620,000 distinct CDR3 sequences; under 20% occur once, and the top ten carry 18%. This same sample was also part of a study on T cells in Graves' hyperthyroidism and ophthalmopathy.

Sequencing was performed on peripheral blood mononuclear cells (PBMCs), taken at new diagnosis, from a patient treated with antithyroid drugs. The receptors stem from a woman aged 25 to 39 with Graves disease.

This chain joins TRBV6-2 or TRBV6-3 and TRBJ1-3; D possibly corresponds to TRBD1 (6 bases). Germline CDR1 and CDR2: MNHEY and SVGEGT. Trimming pared 2 bases from V and 1 base from J, leaving 15 bases between. The CDR3 spans 17 residues. CDR3 protein: CASSYRSRGGSGNTIYF. For the CDR3, the DNA is TGTGCCAGCAGTTACCGTAGCAGGGGAGGGTCTGGAAACACCATATATTTT.

This clonotype appeared a few times. This chain uses TRBV7-2 with TRBJ2-2, with 9 bases that match TRBD2. The CDR3 contains 16 residues. The germline CDR1 and CDR2 sequences are SGHTA and FQGNSA. With 0 bases clipped from V and 8 bases from J, the junction kept 7 bases outside the gene matches. CDR3 coding DNA: TGTGCCAGCAGCTTAGCCGGGACTAGCAGGGCGGGGGAGCTGTTTTTT. Translated: CASSLAGTSRAGELFF.

The chain is built from TRBV28 and TRBJ2-3; D is perhaps TRBD2 (6 bases). The germline V gene has CDR1 MDHEN and CDR2 SYDVKM. Deletions cut 3 bases from V and 5 bases from J, with 18 bases between. CDR3 size: 16 residues. CDR3 nucleotide sequence: TGTGCCAGCAGTTTGGAGCGGGCGGGGTCGGAAGATACGCAGTATTTT. This encodes CASSLERAGSEDTQYF.

This clonotype was detected a few times. The gene calls are TRBV15 and TRBJ1-2; D gene unclear. CDR1 is LNHNV, CDR2 YYDKDF, per germline (reference sequence). The CDR3 is 12 residues long. V lost 0 bases, J lost 3 bases, and 2 bases lay in between. As DNA, the CDR3 is TGTGCCACCAGCAGAGACTACTATGGCTACACCTTC. Its protein is CATSRDYYGYTF.

This clonotype was seen repeatedly, ten times or more. The genes are TRBV2 and TRBJ2-7; the match to TRBD1 covers 12 bases. Germline V gene data show CDR1 as SNHLY and CDR2 as FYNNEI. J gave up 6 bases and V 6 bases, and 15 bases lay outside the gene matches. The CDR3 spans 17 residues. As DNA, the CDR3 is TGTGCCAGCAGACGAGGGACCGGGACAGGGGGCCGCCCCGAGCAGTACTTC. Residues: CASRRGTGTGGRPEQYF.

This clonotype showed up many times. This chain joins TRBV6-5 and TRBJ2-1; the D is unclear. The CDR3 runs 15 residues. The germline V gene encodes CDR1 MNHEY and CDR2 SVGAGI. V was shortened by 4 bases and J by 2 bases, with 12 bases between the two germline ends. CDR3 sequence reads: CASSSTQNPYNEQFF. CDR3 DNA sequence: TGTGCCAGCAGTTCCACCCAGAATCCCTACAATGAGCAGTTCTTC.

This clonotype occurred many times. The chain couples TRBV28 to TRBJ1-3, with 9 nucleotides matching TRBD1. This CDR3 comprises 17 residues. The V gene's germline CDR1 is MDHEN and CDR2 SYDVKM. With V trimmed by 5 bases and J by 4 bases, 12 bases remained unmatched. As DNA, the CDR3 is TGTGCCAGCAGTCCCTCCCCGGGACAGGGATCCGGAAACACCATATATTTT. Amino acids: CASSPSPGQGSGNTIYF.

V gene TRBV18 combines with J gene TRBJ2-1, with D perhaps matching TRBD1 (6 bases). V lost 0 bases to trimming and J lost 6 bases, with 9 bases between them. This CDR3 has 14 amino acids. The germline V gene has CDR1 KGHSH and CDR2 LQKENI. CDR3 protein: CASSPPWGRNEQFF. CDR3 nucleotides: TGTGCCAGCTCACCACCATGGGGGCGCAATGAGCAGTTCTTC.

This clonotype was observed a few times. This chain connects TRBV7-2 to TRBJ2-1; TRBD1 agrees at 9 bases. Germline V gene data show CDR1 as SGHTA and CDR2 as FQGNSA. There are 16 residues in the CDR3. The V segment lost 4 bases and the J segment 5 bases; nucleotides outside the gene matches: 9. CDR3 coding DNA: TGTGCCAGCAGCTCACGCTGGGACAGGGTCAACAATGAGCAGTTCTTC. The encoded protein is CASSSRWDRVNNEQFF.

The sample holds many counts of this clonotype. The J gene is TRBJ1-6, the V gene TRBV28; TRBD1 is a possible D gene (5 bases). Germline-derived CDR1 and CDR2 are MDHEN and SYDVKM. The V and J ends lost 10 bases and 6 bases respectively, with 19 bases between them. This CDR3 contains 15 residues. CDR3 in amino acids: CATLTRGIGNSPLHF. CDR3 nucleotides: TGTGCCACCCTTACACGGGGGATCGGTAATTCACCCCTCCACTTT.

The sample holds many counts of this clonotype. The J gene is TRBJ1-1, the V gene TRBV11-2, with D possibly TRBD1 on 5 matching bases. This CDR3 has 13 amino acids. CDR1 SGHAT and CDR2 FQNNGV come from the germline V gene. V lost 3 bases to trimming and J lost 3 bases, with 8 bases between them. CDR3 DNA: TGTGCCAGCAGCTTGACAGTACACACTGAAGCTTTCTTT. It specifies CASSLTVHTEAFF.

The chain couples TRBV30 to TRBJ2-3, with 9 nucleotides matching TRBD1. Germline CDR1 and CDR2: GTSNPN and SVGIG (reference sequence). V gave up 1 base and J gave up 2 bases; unmatched junction bases: 4. This CDR3 is 15 amino acids long. The CDR3 here is CAWSAGQGYTDTQYF. The CDR3 bases are TGTGCCTGGAGTGCGGGACAGGGATACACAGATACGCAGTATTTT.

This clonotype was counted many times. The J gene is TRBJ2-7, the V gene TRBV7-2; 13 bases line up with TRBD2. Germline V gives CDR1 SGHTA, CDR2 FQGNSA. The ends lost 0 bases at V and 0 bases at J; junction bases unmatched: 8. CDR3 length: 19 amino acids. CDR3 residues: CASSLAPGLAGPTSYEQYF. In nucleotides, the CDR3 is TGTGCCAGCAGCTTAGCGCCGGGACTAGCGGGACCAACCTCCTACGAGCAGTACTTC.

V usage is TRBV6-1 and J usage is TRBJ1-2; D is ambiguous. The CDR3 spans 14 residues. Trimming removed 8 bases from V and 7 bases from J, with 20 bases in between. Germline values: CDR1 MNHNS, CDR2 SASEGT. The CDR3 protein is CASRSRQVRIGYTF. CDR3 coding DNA: TGTGCCAGCCGGTCTCGCCAGGTCCGCATTGGCTACACCTTC.

This clonotype was picked up many times. This chain uses TRBV11-2 with TRBJ2-7; a weak D match, TRBD1 (6 bases). Trimming stripped 6 bases from V and 3 bases from J, with 21 bases between. The CDR3 contains 16 residues. The V gene's germline CDR1 is SGHAT and CDR2 FQNNGV. CDR3 sequence (DNA): TGTGCCAGCAGGCATCTCCTAGGGCAGGGGAACTACGAGCAGTACTTC. This encodes CASRHLLGQGNYEQYF.

The chain combines TRBV18 with TRBJ2-2; either TRBD1 or TRBD2 may fit D (5 bases each). This CDR3 comprises 16 residues. V lost 6 bases and J 4 bases, leaving 18 bases between the germline ends. Per germline, CDR1 KGHSH and CDR2 LQKENI. The CDR3 region has the DNA TGTGCCAGCTCCCAACCTGGGGACGGATCCACCGGGGAGCTGTTTTTT. Its protein product is CASSQPGDGSTGELFF.

Worth noting for this clonotype: Just one base apart from a much larger clone, this may be a read error. The chain combines TRBV2 with TRBJ2-7; maybe TRBD1 (6 bases). Germline-derived CDR1 and CDR2 are SNHLY and FYNNEI. The CDR3 is 12 residues long. The CDR3 DNA is TGTGCCAGCAGTGGGGGGCCCGGACAGCAGTGCTTC. Translated, it gives CASSGGPGQQCF.

In its sample, this clonotype was seen many times. V usage is TRBV28 and J usage is TRBJ1-1; D is ambiguous. The germline CDR1 and CDR2 sequences are MDHEN and SYDVKM. The CDR3 has 12 residues. Trimming left V 7 bases short and J 5 bases short, with 11 bases between. CDR3 amino acids: CASTPIATEAFF. The CDR3 bases are TGTGCCAGCACCCCTATTGCAACTGAAGCTTTCTTT.

This clonotype was seen more than once but under ten times. This rearrangement joins TRBV19 to TRBJ1-2, with D hard to call. V was cut by 1 base and J by 6 bases, with 9 bases left in between. The CDR3 spans 13 residues. Germline V gene sequence: CDR1 LNHDA, CDR2 SQIVND (reference sequence). CDR3 loop: CASSIVEGHGYTF. In DNA form, the CDR3 reads TGTGCCAGTAGTATAGTAGAGGGTCATGGCTACACCTTC. Looking up the rest from reference TRBV19 and TRBJ1-2 gives the full variable domain: DGGITQSPKYLFRKEGQNVTLSCEQNLNHDAMYWYRQDPGQGLRLIYYSQIVNDFQKGDIAEGYSVSREKKESFPLTVTSAQKNPTAFYLCASSIVEGHGYTFGSGTRLTVV.

At least ten counts were recorded for this clonotype. The chain links TRBV27 to TRBJ2-1; D is possibly TRBD1 or TRBD2 (5 bases each). V lost 10 bases and J 10 bases, leaving 23 bases between the germline ends. CDR3 length equals 14 residues. Germline assignment: CDR1 MNHEY and CDR2 SMNVEV (reference sequence). The DNA for the CDR3 is TGTGCCACTTCATTTATAGGGACCTCGTGGGAGCAGTTCTTC. It specifies CATSFIGTSWEQFF.

This clonotype has ten or more counts. The V and J genes are TRBV10-3 and TRBJ2-5; the match to TRBD2 covers 7 bases. This CDR3 comprises 13 residues. V gave up 3 bases and J gave up 9 bases; unmatched junction bases: 7. CDR1 ENHRY and CDR2 SYGVKD come from the germline V gene. The CDR3 is CAISDGAGVPQYF. The CDR3 nucleotides are TGTGCCATCAGTGATGGGGCGGGAGTCCCCCAGTACTTC.

In its sample, this clonotype was seen many times. The J gene is TRBJ2-7, the V gene TRBV6-5; TRBD2 is a possible D gene (5 bases). Germline loops: CDR1 MNHEY, CDR2 SVGAGI. V was pared by 5 bases and J by 4 bases, with 12 bases between. The CDR3 loop spans 13 amino acids. The CDR3 DNA reads as TGTGCCAGCAGTAACTACGAGGGTTACGAGCAGTACTTC. As protein: CASSNYEGYEQYF.

This clonotype was seen a handful of times. The rearrangement uses TRBV2 and TRBJ2-7; D possibly corresponds to TRBD1 (5 bases). V was clipped by 3 bases and J by 5 bases, with 14 bases between them. Germline V lookup: CDR1 SNHLY, CDR2 FYNNEI. The CDR3 runs 14 residues. This CDR3 is CASSESGYTNEQYF. Written as DNA, the CDR3 is TGTGCCAGCAGTGAGTCAGGGTATACAAACGAGCAGTACTTC.

The sample holds many counts of this clonotype. This chain links TRBV29-1 with TRBJ1-2; 10 nucleotides match TRBD1. Germline V CDR1 and CDR2: SQVTM, ANQGSEA. CDR3 length: 14 amino acids. V shed 7 bases and J 7 bases; nucleotides not matched to a gene: 12. In DNA, the CDR3 is TGCAGCGCAGAAATACGGACAGGGGGACGTGGCTACACCTTC. Its translation: CSAEIRTGGRGYTF.

A few counts support this clonotype. This rearrangement joins TRBV6-5 to TRBJ2-1, with D hard to call. Between the trimmed V and J ends, which lost 2 bases and 4 bases, there was a span of 15 bases. The germline V gene encodes CDR1 MNHEY and CDR2 SVGAGI. The CDR3 loop spans 16 amino acids. The CDR3 DNA reads as TGTGCCAGCAGTTACCTCCTGGCCCTAGAGTACAATGAGCAGTTCTTC. Protein sequence: CASSYLLALEYNEQFF.

This clonotype was seen more than once but under ten times. The chain carries TRBV20-1 and TRBJ1-5; no reliable D call. Germline V lookup: CDR1 DFQATT, CDR2 SNEGSKA (reference sequence). Trimming took off 5 bases at V and 3 bases at J, with 14 bases between the two ends. This CDR3 is built from 14 residues. The CDR3 loop reads CSARAGRANQPQHF. The CDR3 region has the DNA TGCAGTGCTCGCGCCGGACGGGCCAATCAGCCCCAGCATTTT.

The chain uses TRBV7-9 and TRBJ2-1; 7 positions agree with TRBD1. The J call is uncertain, as TRBJ2-5 better fits the DNA end. This CDR3 spans 13 amino acids. In germline, CDR1 is SEHNR, CDR2 FQNEAQ (reference sequence). The CDR3 region is CASSTGTAWTQYF. The CDR3 nucleotides are TGTGCCAGCAGTACCGGGACAGCATGGACCCAGTACTTC.

This clonotype was recorded a few times. The chain combines TRBV20-1 with TRBJ1-2; D is ambiguous. The CDR3 spans 9 residues. CDR1 is DFQATT and CDR2 is SNEGSKA in the germline V gene (reference sequence). Deletions cut 4 bases from V and 8 bases from J, with 5 bases between. CDR3 amino acids: CSANLGYTF. The CDR3 coding sequence is TGCAGTGCTAACCTAGGCTACACCTTC.

This clonotype was picked up many times. The gene calls are TRBV6-2 or TRBV6-3 and TRBJ2-1; D might be TRBD1 or TRBD2, each matching 5 bases. This CDR3 spans 15 amino acids. V was trimmed by 6 bases and J by 2 bases, leaving 14 bases between them. In germline, CDR1 is MNHEY, CDR2 SVGEGT. CDR3 nucleotide sequence: TGTGCCAGCAGCCCCCGGGACGGCACCTACAATGAGCAGTTCTTC. It translates to CASSPRDGTYNEQFF.

This clonotype was detected many times. V is TRBV10-3 and J is TRBJ2-7; TRBD1 agrees at 7 bases. Trimming at V came to 6 bases and at J to 3 bases, leaving 8 bases not matched to a gene. CDR1 ENHRY and CDR2 SYGVKD come from the germline V gene. The CDR3 runs to 14 residues. The CDR3 sequence: CAISPRGSDYEQYF. In DNA, the CDR3 is TGTGCCATCAGCCCCAGGGGGAGCGACTACGAGCAGTACTTC.

There are many counts of this clonotype. The genes are TRBV7-9 and TRBJ2-5, with D perhaps assigned TRBD1 or TRBD2 (5 bases each). Per germline, CDR1 SEHNR and CDR2 FQNEAQ (reference sequence). Trimming took 7 bases from V and 5 from J, leaving 17 bases between them. The CDR3 spans 14 residues. As DNA, the CDR3 is TGTGCCAGCACGCCTTACTCGGGGCCGGAGACCCAGTACTTC. This codes for CASTPYSGPETQYF.

Ten or more counts support this clonotype. The chain carries TRBV12-3 or TRBV12-4 and TRBJ1-2; 9 positions match TRBD1. J gave up 4 bases and V 3 bases, and 9 bases lay outside the gene matches. The CDR3 sequence is 16 residues long. CDR3 in DNA: TGTGCCAGCAGTTTTGACAGGGGGATGATTGGCTATGGCTACACCTTC. It specifies CASSFDRGMIGYGYTF.